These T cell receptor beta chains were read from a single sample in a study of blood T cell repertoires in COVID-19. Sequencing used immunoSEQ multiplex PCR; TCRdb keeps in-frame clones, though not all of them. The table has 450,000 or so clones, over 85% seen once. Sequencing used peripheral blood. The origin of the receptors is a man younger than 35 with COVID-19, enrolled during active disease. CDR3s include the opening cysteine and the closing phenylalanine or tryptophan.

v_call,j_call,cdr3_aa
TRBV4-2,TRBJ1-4,CASSQDKSQGGEKLFF
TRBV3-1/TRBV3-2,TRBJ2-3,CASSHNPTVNTDTQYF
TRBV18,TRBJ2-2,CASSPSERTGELFF
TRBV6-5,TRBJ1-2,CASRIPRGGQYTF
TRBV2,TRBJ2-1,CASSRLGNNEQFF
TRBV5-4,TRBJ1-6,CASSLLSGTGGAGSPLHF
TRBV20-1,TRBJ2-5,CSASSRLQETQYF
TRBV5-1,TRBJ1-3,CASSLDWGNTIYF
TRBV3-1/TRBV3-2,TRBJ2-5,CASSRQGVQETQYF
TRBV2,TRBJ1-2,CASSVTGQGPNGYTF
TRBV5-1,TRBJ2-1,CASSLARGLAGGNNEQFF
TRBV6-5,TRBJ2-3,CASTPTGTDTQYF
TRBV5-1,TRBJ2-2,CASSQTSGRTGELFF
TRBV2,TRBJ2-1,CASTPLSNEQFF
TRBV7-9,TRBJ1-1,CASSRGTDMNTEAFF
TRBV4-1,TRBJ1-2,CASSMGTGDYGYTF
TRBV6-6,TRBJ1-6,CASSYSGQGDSPLHF
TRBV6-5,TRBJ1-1,CASSYSIWATEAFF
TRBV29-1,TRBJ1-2,CSVWDNSYGYTF